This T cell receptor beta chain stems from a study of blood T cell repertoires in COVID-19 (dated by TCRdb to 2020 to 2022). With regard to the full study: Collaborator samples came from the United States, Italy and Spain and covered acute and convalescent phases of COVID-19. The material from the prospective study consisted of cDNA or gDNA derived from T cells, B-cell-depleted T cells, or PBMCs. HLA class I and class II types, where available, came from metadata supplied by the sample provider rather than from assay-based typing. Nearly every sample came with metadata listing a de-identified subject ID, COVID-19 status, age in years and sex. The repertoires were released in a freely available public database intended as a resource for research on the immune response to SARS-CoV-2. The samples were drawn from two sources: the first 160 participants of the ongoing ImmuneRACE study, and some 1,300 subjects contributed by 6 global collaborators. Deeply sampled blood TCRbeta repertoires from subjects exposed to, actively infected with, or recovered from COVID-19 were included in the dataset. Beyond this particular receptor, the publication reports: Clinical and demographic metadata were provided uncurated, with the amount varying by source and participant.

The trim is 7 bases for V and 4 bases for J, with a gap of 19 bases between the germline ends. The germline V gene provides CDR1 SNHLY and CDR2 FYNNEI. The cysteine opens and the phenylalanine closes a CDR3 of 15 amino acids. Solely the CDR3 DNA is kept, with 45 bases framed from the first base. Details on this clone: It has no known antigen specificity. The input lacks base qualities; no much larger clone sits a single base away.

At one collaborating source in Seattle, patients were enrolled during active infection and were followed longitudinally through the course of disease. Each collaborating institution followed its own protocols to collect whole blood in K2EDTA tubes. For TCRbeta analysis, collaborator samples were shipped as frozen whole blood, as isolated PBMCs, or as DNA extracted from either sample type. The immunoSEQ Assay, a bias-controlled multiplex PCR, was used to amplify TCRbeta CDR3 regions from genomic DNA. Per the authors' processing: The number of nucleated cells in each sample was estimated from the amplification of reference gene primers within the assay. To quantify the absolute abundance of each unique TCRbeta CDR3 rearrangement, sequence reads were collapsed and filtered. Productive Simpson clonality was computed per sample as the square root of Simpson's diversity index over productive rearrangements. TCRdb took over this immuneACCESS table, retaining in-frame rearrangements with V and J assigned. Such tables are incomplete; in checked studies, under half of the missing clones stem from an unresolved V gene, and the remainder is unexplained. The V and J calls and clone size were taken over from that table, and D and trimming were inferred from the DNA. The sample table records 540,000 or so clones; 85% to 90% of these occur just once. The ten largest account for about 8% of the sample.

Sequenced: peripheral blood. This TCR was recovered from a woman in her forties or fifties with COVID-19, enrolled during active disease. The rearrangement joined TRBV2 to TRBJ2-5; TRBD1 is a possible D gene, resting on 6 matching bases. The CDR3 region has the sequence CASNPSSGGGETQYF. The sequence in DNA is TGTGCCAGCAACCCCAGTTCTGGGGGCGGAGAGACCCAGTACTTC. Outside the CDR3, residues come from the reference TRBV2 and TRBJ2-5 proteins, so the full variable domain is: EPEVTQTPSHQVTQMGQEVILRCVPISNHLYFYWYRQILGQKVEFLVSFYNNEISEKSEIFDDQFSVERPDGSNFTLKIRSTKLEDSAMYFCASNPSSGGGETQYFGPGTRLLVL.